These 2 T cell receptor beta chains originate from one sample sequenced in a study of T cells in Graves' hyperthyroidism and ophthalmopathy. The investigators amplified TCR beta CDR3 regions from RNA transcripts. A set of HTBI primers served as the primers for a first-round RT-PCR of the TCR CDR3. TCRdb fed the multiplex PCR reads into MiXCR, producing one record per CDR3 protein. Of 550,000 to 850,000 distinct CDR3 sequences in the sample, 18% were seen once. The sample consisted of blood. The receptors come from a woman in her forties or fifties with Graves' hyperthyroidism that later progressed to Graves' ophthalmopathy.

This clonotype was observed a few times. This chain links TRBV3-1 with TRBJ2-5, with 8 bases that match TRBD2. V lost 1 base and J lost 5; bases outside the gene matches: 6. The length of the CDR3 is 15 residues. The germline V gene has CDR1 LGHDT and CDR2 YNNKEL (reference sequence). The CDR3 DNA sequence: TGTGCCAGCAGCCAAGCGGGGGGGCCGAGGGAGACCCAGTACTTC. This codes for CASSQAGGPRETQYF.

The chain is built from TRBV7-3 and TRBJ2-6; no definite D call. Germline V gene data show CDR1 as SGHTA and CDR2 as FQGTGA. The CDR3 consists of 15 residues. Trimming cost V 2 bases and J 3 bases, with 8 bases left between them. In DNA, the CDR3 is TGTGCCAGCAGCTTATCCGGGTTTGGGGCCAACGTCCTGACTTTC. This encodes CASSLSGFGANVLTF.